Listed here are 2 T cell receptor beta chains from one sample, sequenced in a study of cytomegalovirus exposure and HLA in healthy donors. Primers: 60 Vbeta forward and 13 Jbeta reverse. The assay was immunoSEQ multiplex PCR, and TCRdb's table has in-frame clones only and misses some. The sample yields some 130,000 clones, approximately 80% seen once. The sequencing sample was made of PBMCs. The receptors shown here come from a male donor in good health and CMV-seropositive.

The chain links TRBV7-8 to TRBJ2-7, with TRBD1 matching over 7 bases. Trimming at V came to 6 bases and at J to 5 bases, leaving 25 bases not matched to a gene. The germline CDR1 and CDR2 sequences are SGHVS and FQNEAQ. The CDR3 spans 19 residues. The CDR3 DNA reads TGTGCCAGCAGTTTCAGCTTAACGGGACAGTTTCTGTTAGGTGACGAGCAGTACTTC. Residues: CASSFSLTGQFLLGDEQYF.

The chain recombines TRBV7-9 with TRBJ1-3; 8 nucleotides agree with TRBD1. The germline gives CDR1 SEHNR, CDR2 FQNEAQ (reference sequence). There are 15 residues in the CDR3. V trimming: 5 bases; J trimming: 4 bases; junction bases outside the gene matches: 7. The CDR3 nucleotides are TGTGCCAGCAGCGCCTGGACAGGGAACGGAAACACCATATATTTT. Translation gives CASSAWTGNGNTIYF.